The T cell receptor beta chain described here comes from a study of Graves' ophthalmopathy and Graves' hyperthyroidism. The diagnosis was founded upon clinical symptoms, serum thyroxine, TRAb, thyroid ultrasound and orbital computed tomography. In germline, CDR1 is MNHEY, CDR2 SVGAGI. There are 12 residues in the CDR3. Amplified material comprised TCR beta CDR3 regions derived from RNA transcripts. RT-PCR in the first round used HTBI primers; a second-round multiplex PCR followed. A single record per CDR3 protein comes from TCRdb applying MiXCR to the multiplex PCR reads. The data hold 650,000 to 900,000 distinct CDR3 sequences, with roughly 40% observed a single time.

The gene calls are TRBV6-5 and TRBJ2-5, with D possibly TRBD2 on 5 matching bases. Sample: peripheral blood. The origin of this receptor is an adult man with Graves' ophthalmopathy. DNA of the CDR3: TGTGCAGCCGGGGTCGGCCAAGAGACCCAGTACTTC. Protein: CAAGVGQETQYF.